One and the same sample provided the 19 T cell receptor beta chains below, sequenced in a study of CD8 T cells in ankylosing spondylitis (dated by TCRdb to between 2016 and 2019). The receptor library was made with 5' RACE. TCRdb lists the instrument as Illumina HiSeq 2500. TCRdb passed the public sequencing reads through fastp at Q25 and MiXCR, retaining productive beta sequences. Each record represents a unique CDR3 protein, reported with the most common genes and DNA among its rows. This sample has 270,000 or so distinct CDR3 sequences in its table, and 15% to 20% of those were observed once. The ten biggest clones cover roughly a third of the sample. Sequencing was performed on blood, either unsorted or a sorted T cell fraction (not recorded which). These receptors were taken from a male donor with ankylosing spondylitis or in good health (not recorded which).

The genes are TRBV7-9 and TRBJ2-5; D gene ambiguous. Germline assignment: CDR1 SEHNR and CDR2 FQNEAQ (reference sequence). V lost 3 bases to trimming and J lost 1 base, with 9 bases between them. This CDR3 contains 14 residues. In nucleotides, the CDR3 is TGTGCCAGCAGCTTCGAGCCAATCCAAGAGACCCAGTACTTC. Translated: CASSFEPIQETQYF. Drawing the rest from reference TRBV7-9 and TRBJ2-5, the complete variable domain is DTGVSQNPRHKITKRGQNVTFRCDPISEHNRLYWYRQTLGQGPEFLTYFQNEAQLEKSRLLSDRFSAERPKGSFSTLEIQRTEQGDSAMYLCASSFEPIQETQYFGPGTRLLVL.

This clonotype was counted between two and nine times. CDR3 nucleotide sequence: TGTGCCAGCAGCCAAGCTTTGACTAGCTCCTACAATGAGCAGTTCTTC. Protein: CASSQALTSSYNEQFF. V gene TRBV14 combines with J gene TRBJ2-1; D possibly corresponds to TRBD2 (6 bases). The germline CDR1 and CDR2 sequences are SGHDN and FVKESK. The CDR3 consists of 16 residues. With 1 base removed from V and 0 bases from J, the gap between germline ends came to 10 bases.

This clonotype appeared a few times. This chain joins TRBV14 and TRBJ2-7; TRBD1 aligns across 7 bases. CDR1 and CDR2 from the germline V gene are SGHDN and FVKESK. The CDR3 has 17 residues. V was clipped by 0 bases and J by 0 bases; unmatched bases: 8. DNA of the CDR3: TGTGCCAGCAGCCAAGATGTTCAGGGGGTATCCTCCTACGAGCAGTACTTC. It is translated as CASSQDVQGVSSYEQYF.

This clonotype was detected many times. The J gene is TRBJ2-7, the V gene TRBV10-3, with D maybe TRBD2 (5 bases). V dropped 6 bases and J dropped 0 bases, with 9 bases sitting between them. The CDR3 has 13 residues. CDR1 is ENHRY, CDR2 SYGVKD, per germline. The CDR3 nucleotides are TGTGCCATCAGATCAAGCGGCTCCTACGAGCAGTACTTC. Translated: CAIRSSGSYEQYF.

This clonotype turned up a few times. The rearrangement links TRBV3-1 to TRBJ2-3; 15 bases line up with TRBD2. This CDR3 region has 17 residues. Germline V gene data show CDR1 as LGHDT and CDR2 as YNNKEL (reference sequence). V shed 2 bases and J 4 bases; nucleotides not matched to a gene: 4. This chain's CDR3 is CASSQPGLAGGPDTQYF. CDR3 sequence (DNA): TGTGCCAGCAGCCAACCGGGACTAGCGGGAGGTCCAGATACGCAGTATTTT.

A few counts support this clonotype. The CDR3 DNA reads TGCGCCAGCAGCCAAGAGAATCATAATGAGCAGTTCTTC. This encodes CASSQENHNEQFF. V is TRBV4-3 and J is TRBJ2-1, with D uncertain. The CDR3 runs 13 residues. The germline CDR1 and CDR2 sequences are LGHNA and YSLEER. V was pared by 0 bases and J by 7 bases, with 7 bases between.

This chain uses TRBV18 with TRBJ2-7, with TRBD1 identical over 9 bases. Per the germline V gene, CDR1 is KGHSH and CDR2 is LQKENI. The CDR3 sequence is 14 residues long. The ends lost 6 bases at V and 3 bases at J; junction bases unmatched: 6. In DNA, the CDR3 is TGTGCCAGCTCTCCTGAGGACAGGGGCTACGAGCAGTACTTC. As protein: CASSPEDRGYEQYF.

The chain uses TRBV15 and TRBJ2-7; TRBD2 matches at 8 bases. V shed 0 bases, J shed 5 bases, and the junction held 6 bases outside the gene matches. The CDR3 sequence is 15 residues long. CDR1 is LNHNV, CDR2 YYDKDF, per germline (reference sequence). CDR3 DNA: TGTGCCACCAGCAGAGATGGGACTAGGAGGGACGAGCAGTACTTC. Translating gives CATSRDGTRRDEQYF.

In this sample, this clonotype turned up many times. The chain has TRBV29-1 and TRBJ2-2; D unclear. The CDR3 sequence is 13 residues long. Germline values: CDR1 SQVTM, CDR2 ANQGSEA. The ends were cut back, 4 bases at V and 2 bases at J, with 8 bases in the middle. CDR3 residues: CSVVRENTGELFF. DNA of the CDR3: TGCAGCGTTGTAAGGGAAAACACCGGGGAGCTGTTTTTT.

The chain uses TRBV19 and TRBJ2-5, with 9 positions matching TRBD1. The junction had 8 bases not matched to a gene; V was cut back by 7 bases and J by 2 bases. Germline CDR1 and CDR2: LNHDA and SQIVND (reference sequence). The CDR3 has 15 residues. CDR3 loop: CASTPGQGPQETQYF. The CDR3, as DNA: TGTGCCAGTACCCCGGGACAGGGCCCTCAAGAGACCCAGTACTTC.

The rearrangement links TRBV5-6 to TRBJ2-1, with D perhaps TRBD1 (5 bases). Per germline, CDR1 SGHDT and CDR2 YYEEEE. Trimming left V 5 bases short and J 3 bases short, with 18 bases between. The CDR3 sequence is 16 residues long. The CDR3 DNA is TGTGCCAGCAGTTTCGTGGGGCCTTATGGCTACAATGAGCAGTTCTTC. Its protein product is CASSFVGPYGYNEQFF.

For this clonotype: A junction boundary mismatches the germline segment, possibly from a read error. This chain uses TRBV29-1 with TRBJ1-1; no definite D call. This CDR3 comprises 13 residues. CDR1 and CDR2 (germline): SQVTM, ANQGSEA. The CDR3 protein is CSVEDLEGKASFF. Written as DNA, the CDR3 is TGCAGCGTTGAAGATCTGGAAGGAAAGGCCTCCTTTTTT. The whole variable domain, filled in from reference TRBV29-1 and TRBJ1-1, reads SAVISQKPSRDICQRGTSLTIQCQVDSQVTMMFWYRQQPGQSLTLIATANQGSEATYESGFVIDKFPISRPNLTFSTLTVSNMSPEDSSIYLCSVEDLEGKASFFGQGTRLTVV.

This clonotype came up a few times. The chain is built from TRBV9 and TRBJ2-5, with TRBD2 matching 7 bases. This CDR3 is 14 amino acids long. Germline V gene lookup returns CDR1 SGDLS and CDR2 YYNGEE. V trimming: 0 bases; J trimming: 7 bases; junction bases outside the gene matches: 6. Written as DNA, the CDR3 is TGTGCCAGCAGCGTAGATGCGGGAGCGGGGACCCAGTACTTC. Translation: CASSVDAGAGTQYF.

This clonotype appeared many times. The chain recombines TRBV4-1 with TRBJ2-7, with D tentatively TRBD2 (5 bases). Trimming removed 0 bases from V and 3 bases from J, with 12 bases in between. This CDR3 has 15 amino acids. CDR1 MGHRA and CDR2 YSYEKL come from the germline V gene. The CDR3 reads CASSQDWNSDYEQYF. Written as DNA, the CDR3 is TGCGCCAGCAGCCAAGATTGGAATAGCGACTACGAGCAGTACTTC.

This chain joins TRBV6-5 and TRBJ2-1, with TRBD2 matching over 9 bases. Germline CDR1 reads MNHEY; CDR2 reads SVGAGI. The V and J ends lost 0 bases and 4 bases, in that order; junction bases with no gene match: 4. The CDR3 has 16 amino acids. CDR3 region: CASSYSSSGKYNEQFF. The CDR3 DNA is TGTGCCAGCAGTTACTCGTCTAGCGGGAAATACAATGAGCAGTTCTTC.

The chain links TRBV13 to TRBJ2-1; D tentatively reads TRBD1 or TRBD2 (6 bases each). V lost 4 bases and J lost 10, with 20 bases in between. CDR3 size: 15 residues. In germline, CDR1 is PRHDT, CDR2 FYEKMQ (reference sequence). The CDR3 is CASSSVGGQPPEQFF. CDR3 DNA sequence: TGTGCCAGCAGCTCAGTGGGGGGCCAGCCGCCCGAGCAGTTCTTC.

Ten or more counts support this clonotype. The CDR3 bases are TGTGCCAGCAGCCCGAGGAAGAAAGCCTACGAGCAGTACTTC. It specifies CASSPRKKAYEQYF. The chain recombines TRBV5-4 with TRBJ2-7; the D is unclear. CDR1 and CDR2 (germline): SGHNT, YYREEE (reference sequence). The CDR3 totals 14 residues. The V end was cut by 4 bases, the J end by 2 bases, with 13 bases between. The entire variable domain, with the rest obtained from reference TRBV5-4 and TRBJ2-7, is as follows: ETGVTQSPTHLIKTRGQQVTLRCSSQSGHNTVSWYQQALGQGPQFIFQYYREEENGRGNFPPRFSGLQFPNYSSELNVNALELDDSALYLCASSPRKKAYEQYFGPGTRLTVT.

This rearrangement joins TRBV29-1 to TRBJ2-1; 9 bases fit TRBD1. The V and J ends lost 6 bases and 5 bases, in that order; junction bases with no gene match: 5. CDR1 is SQVTM and CDR2 is ANQGSEA in the germline V gene. The CDR3 spans 13 residues. The CDR3 loop is CSVPGTGHNEQFF. CDR3 coding DNA: TGCAGCGTACCCGGGACAGGGCACAATGAGCAGTTCTTC.

This clonotype was picked up a small number of times. The genes are TRBV7-6 and TRBJ2-1; the D is unclear. Per the germline V gene, CDR1 is SGHVS and CDR2 is FNYEAQ. V lost 4 bases to trimming and J lost 3 bases, with 10 bases between them. The CDR3 sequence is 14 residues long. In nucleotides, the CDR3 is TGTGCCAGCAGCTCCCGAAGAAGCTACAATGAGCAGTTCTTC. Translated, it gives CASSSRRSYNEQFF. The complete variable domain, with remaining parts taken from reference TRBV7-6 and TRBJ2-1, reads GAGVSQSPRYKVTKRGQDVALRCDPISGHVSLYWYRQALGQGPEFLTYFNYEAQQDKSGLPNDRFSAERPEGSISTLTIQRTEQRDSAMYRCASSSRRSYNEQFFGPGTRLTVL.